The 27 T cell receptor beta chains below come from one sample, sequenced in a study of T cells in Graves' hyperthyroidism and ophthalmopathy. Researchers took RNA transcripts and amplified the TCR beta CDR3 regions from them. RT-PCR in the first round (using the HTBI primer set) targeted the TCR CDR3. TCRdb itself ran the multiplex PCR reads through MiXCR, one entry per CDR3 protein. The sample comprises hundreds of thousands of distinct CDR3 sequences, roughly 40% of which are singletons, and around 10% rests with the top ten. The specimen was blood. Source of these receptors: a man between 18 and 29 years old with Graves' hyperthyroidism.

In its sample, this clonotype was seen many times. J is TRBJ2-5 and V is TRBV9; 10 bases fit TRBD2. CDR1 and CDR2 (germline): SGDLS, YYNGEE. With 0 bases clipped from V and 3 bases from J, the junction kept 2 bases outside the gene matches. CDR3 size: 15 residues. CDR3 coding DNA: TGTGCCAGCAGCGTAGGTAGCGGGAGGAAAGAGACCCAGTACTTC. This encodes CASSVGSGRKETQYF.

The chain's CDR3 is CSASPGYGDRGIYEQYF. CDR3 DNA: TGCAGTGCCAGCCCCGGTTACGGGGACAGGGGAATCTACGAGCAGTACTTC. This chain links TRBV20-1 with TRBJ2-7; 10 nucleotides agree with TRBD1. The junction had 17 bases not matched to a gene; V was cut back by 6 bases and J by 3 bases. The CDR3 length is 17 residues. The germline CDR1 and CDR2 sequences are DFQATT and SNEGSKA (reference sequence).

This clonotype was observed a handful of times. The chain is built from TRBV7-9 and TRBJ2-2, with 8 positions matching TRBD1. Per the germline V gene, CDR1 is SEHNR and CDR2 is FQNEAQ (reference sequence). With V trimmed by 5 bases and J by 1 base, 9 bases remained unmatched. The CDR3 runs 17 residues. The CDR3 DNA sequence: TGTGCCAGCAGCCCTCCATTCGGGACAGGGAACACCGGGGAGCTGTTTTTT. It is translated as CASSPPFGTGNTGELFF.

V and J are TRBV7-2 and TRBJ1-4; TRBD1 matches 7 bases. The CDR3 consists of 15 residues. Per germline, CDR1 SGHTA and CDR2 FQGNSA. The V segment lost 3 bases and the J segment 5 bases; nucleotides outside the gene matches: 6. CDR3 nucleotides: TGTGCCAGCAGCTTGGGGGGACAGCCAAATGAAAAACTGTTTTTT. Residues: CASSLGGQPNEKLFF.

In this sample, this clonotype turned up once. A read error is possible here, since a much larger clone lies one base away. In this CDR3 the conserved last residue, phenylalanine or tryptophan, is missing, so a read error is likely. The genes are TRBV7-3 and TRBJ1-4; 9 nucleotides align to TRBD1. CDR1 and CDR2 (germline): SGHTA, FQGTGA. The CDR3 consists of 14 residues. V shed 5 bases, J shed 6 bases, and the junction held 4 bases outside the gene matches. CDR3 protein: CASSPDRGHEKLFL. The CDR3 DNA reads TGTGCCAGCAGCCCGGACAGGGGACATGAAAAACTGTTTTTA.

This clonotype has ten or more counts. V usage is TRBV29-1 and J usage is TRBJ1-2; D is perhaps TRBD1 (6 bases). This CDR3 is 10 amino acids long. Germline loops: CDR1 SQVTM, CDR2 ANQGSEA. V was pared by 6 bases and J by 6 bases, with 8 bases between. CDR3 bases: TGCAGCGTGGGACAAGATGGCTACACCTTC. Protein product: CSVGQDGYTF.

This clonotype was observed many times. The chain carries TRBV25-1 and TRBJ2-7; TRBD2 aligns across 11 bases. The junction had 4 bases not matched to a gene; V was cut back by 10 bases and J by 2 bases. Germline V CDR1 and CDR2: MGHDK, SYGVNS. This CDR3 is built from 13 residues. CDR3 region: CATTSGGPYEQYF. The CDR3 bases are TGTGCCACCACTAGCGGGGGTCCCTACGAGCAGTACTTC.

V usage is TRBV12-3 or TRBV12-4 and J usage is TRBJ1-1, with 10 nucleotides matching TRBD1. Trimming took 10 bases from V and 5 from J; bases not matched to a gene: 7. The CDR3 totals 13 residues. CDR3 in amino acids: CATRDRGVTEAFF. For the CDR3, the DNA is TGTGCCACCCGGGACAGGGGAGTGACTGAAGCTTTCTTT.

This chain connects TRBV29-1 to TRBJ2-2; the D gene is possibly TRBD2 (6 bases). Trimming shortened V by 1 base and J by 6 bases, and 12 bases separated the two germline ends. The CDR3 is made up of 14 amino acids. The germline V gene encodes CDR1 SQVTM and CDR2 ANQGSEA. The CDR3 protein is CSVEGRRRAGELFF. CDR3 nucleotides: TGCAGCGTTGAAGGGCGGAGGAGGGCCGGGGAGCTGTTTTTT.

V and J are TRBV12-3 or TRBV12-4 and TRBJ1-1, with D unclear. The CDR3 runs to 13 residues. V lost 11 bases to trimming and J lost 11 bases, with 24 bases between them. The chain's CDR3 is CAGKPWVKGGAFF. As DNA, the CDR3 is TGTGCCGGCAAACCCTGGGTGAAGGGAGGGGCTTTCTTT.

This clonotype was observed many times. The rearrangement links TRBV19 to TRBJ1-2; a weak D match, TRBD1 (5 bases). Trimming removed 10 bases at V and 4 bases at J, with 13 bases between. Germline assignment: CDR1 LNHDA and CDR2 SQIVND (reference sequence). The CDR3 runs 12 residues. The CDR3 spells CATRRDFYGYTF. DNA of the CDR3: TGTGCCACCCGGCGGGACTTCTATGGCTACACCTTC. Full variable domain (outside the CDR3, taken from reference TRBV19 and TRBJ1-2): DGGITQSPKYLFRKEGQNVTLSCEQNLNHDAMYWYRQDPGQGLRLIYYSQIVNDFQKGDIAEGYSVSREKKESFPLTVTSAQKNPTAFYLCATRRDFYGYTFGSGTRLTVV.

CDR3 protein: CATSDTMQGYTF. The DNA of the CDR3 is TGTGCCACCAGTGACACAATGCAGGGCTACACCTTC. The rearrangement joins TRBV24-1 to TRBJ1-2; no clear D. Germline V gives CDR1 KGHDR, CDR2 SFDVKD. This CDR3 has 12 amino acids. Deletions cut 4 bases from V and 8 bases from J, with 10 bases between.

As regards this clonotype: A read error is possible here, since a much larger clone lies one base away. The J gene is TRBJ2-5, the V gene TRBV6-6; D not certain. The germline V gene encodes CDR1 MNHNY and CDR2 SVGAGI (reference sequence). Deletions cut 5 bases from V and 4 bases from J, with 17 bases between. This CDR3 comprises 15 residues. CDR3 in amino acids: CASSDGGALPETQYF. Here the CDR3 DNA reads TGTGCCAGCAGTGACGGCGGAGCGCTCCCAGAGACCCAGTACTTC.

With regard to this clonotype: The junction departs from the called germline gene at one end, perhaps through a read error. This rearrangement joins TRBV7-9 to TRBJ2-2; tentatively, D is TRBD2 (6 bases). The CDR3 length is 12 residues. Germline assignment: CDR1 SEHNR and CDR2 FQNEAQ (reference sequence). CDR3 nucleotide sequence: TGTGCCAGCAGCCCCGTCGGAGGGGTGCTGTTTTTT. Residues: CASSPVGGVLFF.

The rearrangement links TRBV7-4 to TRBJ2-5; 7 bases are shared with TRBD1. V shed 5 bases and J 5 bases; nucleotides not matched to a gene: 11. This CDR3 comprises 15 residues. The germline CDR1 and CDR2 sequences are SGHVT and SQSDAQ. The CDR3 DNA follows: TGTGCCAGCAGCCCCCGGGACAGTCCTAGGGAGACCCAGTACTTC. Amino acid sequence: CASSPRDSPRETQYF.

This clonotype was found many times. The chain combines TRBV29-1 with TRBJ1-2; a possible D gene is TRBD1 (6 bases). The CDR3 has 13 residues. V gave up 7 bases and J gave up 4 bases, with 16 bases separating them. Per germline, CDR1 SQVTM and CDR2 ANQGSEA. CDR3 coding DNA: TGCAGCGCAGAGGGCAGGGGAGGCTATGGCTACACCTTC. It translates to CSAEGRGGYGYTF.

The chain carries TRBV6-5 and TRBJ2-7; weak D call: TRBD1 (6 bases). Per the germline V gene, CDR1 is MNHEY and CDR2 is SVGAGI. V was cut by 0 bases and J by 3 bases, with 15 bases left in between. The CDR3 extends over 16 amino acids. CDR3 in amino acids: CASSYSQDSLLYEQYF. CDR3 nucleotides: TGTGCCAGCAGTTACTCGCAGGACAGCTTACTCTACGAGCAGTACTTC.

V is TRBV9 and J is TRBJ1-2, with D possibly TRBD1 on 5 matching bases. The ends were cut back, 2 bases at V and 7 bases at J, with 12 bases in the middle. The CDR3 is 13 amino acids. In germline, CDR1 is SGDLS, CDR2 YYNGEE. CDR3 in amino acids: CASSVFGAIGYTF. CDR3 DNA sequence: TGTGCCAGCAGCGTCTTTGGGGCGATTGGCTACACCTTC. Based on the CDR3 plus reference TRBV9 and TRBJ1-2, the full variable domain is DSGVTQTPKHLITATGQRVTLRCSPRSGDLSVYWYQQSLDQGLQFLIQYYNGEERAKGNILERFSAQQFPDLHSELNLSSLELGDSALYFCASSVFGAIGYTFGSGTRLTVV.

This clonotype was found many times. This chain links TRBV9 with TRBJ2-7, with D perhaps being TRBD1 or TRBD2 (6 bases each). The CDR3 length is 14 residues. The germline CDR1 and CDR2 sequences are SGDLS and YYNGEE. V lost 3 bases to trimming and J lost 5 bases, with 15 bases between them. The CDR3, as DNA: TGTGCCAGCAGCGACGGGGGCGGGTCCCACGAGCAGTACTTC. Translating it yields CASSDGGGSHEQYF. Full variable domain (rest looked up from reference TRBV9 and TRBJ2-7): DSGVTQTPKHLITATGQRVTLRCSPRSGDLSVYWYQQSLDQGLQFLIQYYNGEERAKGNILERFSAQQFPDLHSELNLSSLELGDSALYFCASSDGGGSHEQYFGPGTRLTVT.

This clonotype was counted ten times or more. The V and J genes are TRBV2 and TRBJ2-2; D not certain. CDR1 and CDR2 (germline): SNHLY, FYNNEI. CDR3 length: 13 residues. Between the trimmed V and J ends, which lost 2 bases and 6 bases, there was a span of 7 bases. CDR3: CASSEFRAGELFF. In nucleotides, the CDR3 is TGTGCCAGCAGTGAATTTCGGGCCGGGGAGCTGTTTTTT.

Worth noting for this clonotype: This may arise from a read error, as a much more abundant clone is one base away. The CDR3 ends on some other residue instead of the conserved phenylalanine or tryptophan, so this is likely a read error. In DNA form, the CDR3 reads TGTGCCAGCAGTGACCTGGCCGTTGCCTACGAGCAGTACCTC. Translated, it gives CASSDLAVAYEQYL. The chain recombines TRBV2 with TRBJ2-7; D not resolved. The CDR3 runs 14 residues. Looked up from germline, CDR1 is SNHLY and CDR2 is FYNNEI. Trimming removed 3 bases at V and 2 bases at J, with 11 bases between.

The chain employs TRBV9 and TRBJ2-7; D tentatively fits TRBD1 or TRBD2 (5 bases each). CDR1 and CDR2 from the germline V gene are SGDLS and YYNGEE. The CDR3 is 13 residues long. Between the trimmed V and J ends, which lost 4 bases and 5 bases, there was a span of 13 bases. CDR3 sequence: CASSFDSSDEQYF. CDR3 nucleotide sequence: TGTGCCAGCAGCTTTGACAGTAGCGACGAGCAGTACTTC.

V and J are TRBV19 and TRBJ1-1; 10 bases map to TRBD1. Per the germline V gene, CDR1 is LNHDA and CDR2 is SQIVND (reference sequence). There are 16 residues in the CDR3. The V and J ends lost 4 bases and 6 bases, in that order; junction bases with no gene match: 11. The CDR3: CASSTRQGATTPEAFF. The CDR3 region has the DNA TGTGCCAGTAGTACCCGACAGGGGGCAACGACGCCTGAAGCTTTCTTT. Complete variable domain (other parts from reference TRBV19 and TRBJ1-1): DGGITQSPKYLFRKEGQNVTLSCEQNLNHDAMYWYRQDPGQGLRLIYYSQIVNDFQKGDIAEGYSVSREKKESFPLTVTSAQKNPTAFYLCASSTRQGATTPEAFFGQGTRLTVV.

With regard to this clonotype: One base away lies a much larger clone, so this may be a sequencing read error. The rearrangement uses TRBV2 and TRBJ1-2, with D tentatively TRBD1 (5 bases). Per the germline V gene, CDR1 is SNHLY and CDR2 is FYNNEI. The CDR3 is 11 amino acids. The V gene lost 6 bases and the J gene lost 6 bases, with 8 bases spanning the gap. CDR3 nucleotide sequence: TGTGCCAGCAGAGCCAGGGATGGCTACACCTTC. This encodes CASRARDGYTF.

The chain recombines TRBV4-2 with TRBJ1-5; the D gene is possibly TRBD1 (5 bases). V lost 0 bases to trimming and J lost 7 bases, with 13 bases between them. The CDR3 runs 15 residues. Germline V gives CDR1 LGHNA, CDR2 YNFKEQ. CDR3 in DNA: TGTGCCAGCAGCCAAGACGAAGGGGCGTTACAGCCCCAGCATTTT. Its translation: CASSQDEGALQPQHF.

Concerning this clonotype itself: One end of the junction fails to match germline, which may point to a read error. Written as DNA, the CDR3 is TGTGCCATCAGTTACGGGGAGGCGGAGACCCAGTACTTC. Translation gives CAISYGEAETQYF. The rearrangement joins TRBV6-5 to TRBJ2-5; tentative D call: TRBD2 (6 bases). This CDR3 comprises 13 residues. CDR1 MNHEY and CDR2 SVGAGI come from the germline V gene.

V usage is TRBV9 and J usage is TRBJ2-2; no clear D gene. Germline CDR1 reads SGDLS; CDR2 reads YYNGEE. V shed 2 bases and J shed 6 bases, with 17 bases lying between them. This CDR3 comprises 16 residues. CDR3 nucleotides: TGTGCCAGCAGCGTGCCCGGGCTACCTGGGGCCGGGGAGCTGTTTTTT. Its translation: CASSVPGLPGAGELFF.